This TCR beta chain was identified in a study of blood T cell repertoires in COVID-19. This clone was observed a few times. This CDR3 has 16 residues. Trimming pared 10 bases from V and 6 bases from J, leaving 27 bases between. The germline V gene encodes CDR1 ENHRY and CDR2 SYGVKD. Libraries were prepared by immunoSEQ multiplex PCR; TCRdb keeps only in-frame clonotypes and omits some of them. The sample has a few hundred thousand clones, 80% to 85% seen once; the top ten hold around 14%. Sequencing was done on a sample of peripheral blood. The receptor's source is a person between 70 and 80 years old with COVID-19, enrolled during active disease. V is TRBV10-3 and J is TRBJ2-5; tentatively, D is TRBD1 (5 bases). The CDR3 DNA is TGTGCCACCGGAGCCAACGACGGAAGGGGAAGACAGACCCAGTACTTC. The encoded protein is CATGANDGRGRQTQYF.